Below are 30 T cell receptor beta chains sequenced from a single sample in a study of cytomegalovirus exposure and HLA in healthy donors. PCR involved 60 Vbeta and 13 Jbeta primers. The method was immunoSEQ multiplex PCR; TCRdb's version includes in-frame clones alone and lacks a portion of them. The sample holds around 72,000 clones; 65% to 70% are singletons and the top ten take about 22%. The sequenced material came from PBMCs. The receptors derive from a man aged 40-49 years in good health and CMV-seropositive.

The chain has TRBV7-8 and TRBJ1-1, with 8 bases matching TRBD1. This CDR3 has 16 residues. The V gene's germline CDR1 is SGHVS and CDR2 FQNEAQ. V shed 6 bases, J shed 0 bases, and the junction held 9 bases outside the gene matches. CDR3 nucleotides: TGTGCCAGCAGTTCTGGACAGGGCTCCTTGAACACTGAAGCTTTCTTT. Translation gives CASSSGQGSLNTEAFF.

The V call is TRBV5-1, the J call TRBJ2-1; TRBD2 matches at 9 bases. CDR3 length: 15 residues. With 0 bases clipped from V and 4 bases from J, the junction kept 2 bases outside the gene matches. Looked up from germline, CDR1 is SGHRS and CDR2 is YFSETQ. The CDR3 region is CASSLARGGYNEQFF. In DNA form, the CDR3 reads TGCGCCAGCAGCTTGGCGCGGGGGGGGTACAATGAGCAGTTCTTC.

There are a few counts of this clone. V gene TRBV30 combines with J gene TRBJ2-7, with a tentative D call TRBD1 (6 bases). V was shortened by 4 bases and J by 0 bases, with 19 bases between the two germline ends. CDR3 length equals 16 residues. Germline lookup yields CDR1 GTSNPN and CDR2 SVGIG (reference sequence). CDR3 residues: CAWKGVGTSDSYEQYF. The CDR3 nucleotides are TGTGCCTGGAAGGGGGTCGGGACATCTGACTCCTACGAGCAGTACTTC. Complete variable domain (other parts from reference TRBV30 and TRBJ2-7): SQTIHQWPATLVQPVGSPLSLECTVEGTSNPNLYWYRQAAGRGLQLLFYSVGIGQISSEVPQNLSASRPQDRQFILSSKKLLLSDSGFYLCAWKGVGTSDSYEQYFGPGTRLTVT.

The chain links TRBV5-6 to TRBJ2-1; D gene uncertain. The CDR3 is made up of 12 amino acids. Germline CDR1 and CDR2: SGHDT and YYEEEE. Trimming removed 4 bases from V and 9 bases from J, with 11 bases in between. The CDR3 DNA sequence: TGTGCCAGCAGCAGCCCCATCGGTGAGCAGTTCTTC. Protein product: CASSSPIGEQFF.

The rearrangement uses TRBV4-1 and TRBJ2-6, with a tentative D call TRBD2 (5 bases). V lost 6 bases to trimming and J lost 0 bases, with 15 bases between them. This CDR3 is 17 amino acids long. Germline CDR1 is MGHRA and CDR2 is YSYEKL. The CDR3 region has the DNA TGCGCCAGCAGTTATGACCGGACTTTCTCTGGGGCCAACGTCCTGACTTTC. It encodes CASSYDRTFSGANVLTF.

This CDR3 is CASTPGLLNNEQFF. CDR3 DNA sequence: TGTGCCAGCACACCGGGACTCCTAAACAATGAGCAGTTCTTC. The V call is TRBV28, the J call TRBJ2-1; possible D gene TRBD2, 6 bases. The CDR3 extends over 14 amino acids. Germline V gene sequence: CDR1 MDHEN, CDR2 SYDVKM. The ends were cut back, 7 bases at V and 5 bases at J, with 15 bases in the middle.

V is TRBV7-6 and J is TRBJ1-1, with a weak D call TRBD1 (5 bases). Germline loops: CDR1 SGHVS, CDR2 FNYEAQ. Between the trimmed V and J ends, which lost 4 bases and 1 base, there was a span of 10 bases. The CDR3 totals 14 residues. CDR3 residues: CASSSDRANTEAFF. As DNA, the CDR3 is TGTGCCAGCAGCTCCGACAGAGCGAACACTGAAGCTTTCTTT.

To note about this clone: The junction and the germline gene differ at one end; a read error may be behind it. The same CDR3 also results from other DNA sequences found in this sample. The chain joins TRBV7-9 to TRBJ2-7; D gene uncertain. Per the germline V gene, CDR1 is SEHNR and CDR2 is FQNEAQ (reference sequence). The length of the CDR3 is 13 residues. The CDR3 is CASSLTVAYEQYF. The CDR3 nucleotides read TGCGCCAGCAGCCTTACAGTAGCCTACGAGCAGTACTTC.

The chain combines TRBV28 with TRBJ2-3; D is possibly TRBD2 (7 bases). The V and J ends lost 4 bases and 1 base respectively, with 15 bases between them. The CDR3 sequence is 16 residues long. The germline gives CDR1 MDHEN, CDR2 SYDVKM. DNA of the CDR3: TGTGCCAGCAGTTCCCTAGGGGGGGGCGGCACAGATACGCAGTATTTT. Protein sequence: CASSSLGGGGTDTQYF.

The DNA of the CDR3 is TGTGCCAGCAGCCCGGGGACAGGGAGTGGGGCCAACGTCCTGACTTTC. This gives the protein CASSPGTGSGANVLTF. The rearrangement uses TRBV28 and TRBJ2-6; 9 bases match TRBD1. Germline CDR1 MDHEN, CDR2 SYDVKM. Unmatched junction bases numbered 6, after V lost 6 bases and J lost 3 bases. The length of the CDR3 is 16 residues.

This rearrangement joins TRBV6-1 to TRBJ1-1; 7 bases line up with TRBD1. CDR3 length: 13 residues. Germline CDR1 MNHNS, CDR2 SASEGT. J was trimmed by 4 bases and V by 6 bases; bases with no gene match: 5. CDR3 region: CASRRQGSTEAFF. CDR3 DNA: TGTGCCAGCAGAAGACAGGGTTCCACTGAAGCTTTCTTT.

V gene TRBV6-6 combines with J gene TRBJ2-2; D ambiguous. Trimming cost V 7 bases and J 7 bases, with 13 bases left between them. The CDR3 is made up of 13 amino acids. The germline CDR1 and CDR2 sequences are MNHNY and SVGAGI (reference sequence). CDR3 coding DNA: TGTGCCAGCACGAAAAAGAGCCGCGGGGAGCTGTTTTTT. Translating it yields CASTKKSRGELFF.

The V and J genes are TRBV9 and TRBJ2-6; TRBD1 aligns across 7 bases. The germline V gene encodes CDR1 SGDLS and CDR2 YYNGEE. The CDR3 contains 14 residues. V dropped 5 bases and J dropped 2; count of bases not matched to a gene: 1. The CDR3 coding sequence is TGTGCCAGCAGTGACAGGGCTGGGGCCAACGTCCTGACTTTC. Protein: CASSDRAGANVLTF.

CDR3 residues: CASSPGSGVGQFF. DNA of the CDR3: TGTGCCAGCAGCCCAGGTAGCGGGGTGGGGCAGTTCTTC. This rearrangement joins TRBV7-3 to TRBJ2-1, with TRBD2 matching 8 bases. After removal of 5 bases from V and 12 bases from J, the junction contained 9 bases not matched to a gene. CDR1 and CDR2 from the germline V gene are SGHTA and FQGTGA. This CDR3 region has 13 residues.

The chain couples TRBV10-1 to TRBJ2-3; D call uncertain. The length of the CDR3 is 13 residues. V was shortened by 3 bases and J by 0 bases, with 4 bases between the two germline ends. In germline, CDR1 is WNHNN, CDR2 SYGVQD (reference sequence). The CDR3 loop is CASSELSTDTQYF. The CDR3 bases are TGCGCCAGCAGTGAACTAAGCACAGATACGCAGTATTTT.

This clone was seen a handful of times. The DNA of the CDR3 is TGTGCCAGCAGTGAGGCTGAATCCAATGAGCAGTTCTTC. This codes for CASSEAESNEQFF. The chain has TRBV6-4 and TRBJ2-1, with unresolved D. Germline CDR1 is MRHNA and CDR2 is SNTAGT. Trimming cost V 3 bases and J 6 bases, with 9 bases left between them. There are 13 residues in the CDR3.

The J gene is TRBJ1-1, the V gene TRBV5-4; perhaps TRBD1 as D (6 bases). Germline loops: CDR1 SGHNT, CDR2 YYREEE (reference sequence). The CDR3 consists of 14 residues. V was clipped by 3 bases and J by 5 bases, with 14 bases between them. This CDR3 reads CASSWSGTPTEAFF. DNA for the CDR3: TGTGCCAGCAGCTGGTCCGGGACACCAACTGAAGCTTTCTTT. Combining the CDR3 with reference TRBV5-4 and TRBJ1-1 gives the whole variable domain ETGVTQSPTHLIKTRGQQVTLRCSSQSGHNTVSWYQQALGQGPQFIFQYYREEENGRGNFPPRFSGLQFPNYSSELNVNALELDDSALYLCASSWSGTPTEAFFGQGTRLTVV.

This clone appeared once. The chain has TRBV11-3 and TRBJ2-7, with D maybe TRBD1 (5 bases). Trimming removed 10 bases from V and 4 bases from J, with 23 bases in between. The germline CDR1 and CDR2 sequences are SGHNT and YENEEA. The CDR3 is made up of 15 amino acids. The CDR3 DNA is TGTGCCATCATTTACAGGCAGAAGACGGCATACGAGCAGTACTTC. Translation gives CAIIYRQKTAYEQYF.

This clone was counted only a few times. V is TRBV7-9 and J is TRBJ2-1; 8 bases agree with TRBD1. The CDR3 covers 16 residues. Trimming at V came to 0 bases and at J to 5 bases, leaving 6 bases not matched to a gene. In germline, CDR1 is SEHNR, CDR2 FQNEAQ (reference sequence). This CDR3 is CASSLAGTGPHNEQFF. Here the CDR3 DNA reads TGTGCCAGCAGCTTAGCCGGGACAGGCCCTCACAATGAGCAGTTCTTC. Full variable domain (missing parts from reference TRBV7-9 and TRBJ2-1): DTGVSQNPRHKITKRGQNVTFRCDPISEHNRLYWYRQTLGQGPEFLTYFQNEAQLEKSRLLSDRFSAERPKGSFSTLEIQRTEQGDSAMYLCASSLAGTGPHNEQFFGPGTRLTVL.

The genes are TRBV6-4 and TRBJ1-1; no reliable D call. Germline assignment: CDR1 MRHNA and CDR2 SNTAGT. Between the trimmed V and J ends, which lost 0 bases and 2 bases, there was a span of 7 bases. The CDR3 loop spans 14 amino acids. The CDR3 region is CASSDSAENTEAFF. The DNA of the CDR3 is TGTGCCAGCAGTGACTCGGCGGAAAACACTGAAGCTTTCTTT.

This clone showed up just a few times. The CDR3 sequence is CASSLQGRHEQYF. Here the CDR3 DNA reads TGTGCCAGCAGCTTACAGGGTAGACACGAGCAGTACTTC. V and J are TRBV13 and TRBJ2-7; D might be TRBD1 (5 bases). The germline V gene encodes CDR1 PRHDT and CDR2 FYEKMQ (reference sequence). The CDR3 consists of 13 residues. Trimming cost V 2 bases and J 5 bases, with 10 bases left between them.

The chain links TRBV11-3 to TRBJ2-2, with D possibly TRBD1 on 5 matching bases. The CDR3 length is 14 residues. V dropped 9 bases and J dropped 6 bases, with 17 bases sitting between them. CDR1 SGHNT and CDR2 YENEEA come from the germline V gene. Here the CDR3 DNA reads TGTGCCAGTGTAAGGGGATCTTTCGCCGGGGAGCTGTTTTTT. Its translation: CASVRGSFAGELFF.

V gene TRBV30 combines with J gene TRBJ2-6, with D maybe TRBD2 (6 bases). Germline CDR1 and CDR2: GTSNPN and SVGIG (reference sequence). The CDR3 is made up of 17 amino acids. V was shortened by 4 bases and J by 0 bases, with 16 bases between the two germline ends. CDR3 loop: CAWIPLNGGSGANVLTF. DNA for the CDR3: TGTGCCTGGATTCCACTTAACGGGGGCTCTGGGGCCAACGTCCTGACTTTC.

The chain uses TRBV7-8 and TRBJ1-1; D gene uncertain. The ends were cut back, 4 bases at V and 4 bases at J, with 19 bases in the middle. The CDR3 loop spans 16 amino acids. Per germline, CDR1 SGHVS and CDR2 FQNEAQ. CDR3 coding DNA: TGTGCCAGCAGCTCTCGGGGAGGGAGAAGTACCACTGAAGCTTTCTTT. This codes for CASSSRGGRSTTEAFF.

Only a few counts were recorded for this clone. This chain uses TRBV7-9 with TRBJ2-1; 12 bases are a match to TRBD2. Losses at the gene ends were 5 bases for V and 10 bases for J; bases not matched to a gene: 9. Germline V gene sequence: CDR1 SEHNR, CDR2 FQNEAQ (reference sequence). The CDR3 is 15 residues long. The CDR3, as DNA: TGTGCCAGCAGCCCGCCTGGACTAGCGGGGAGGGAGCAGTTCTTC. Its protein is CASSPPGLAGREQFF.

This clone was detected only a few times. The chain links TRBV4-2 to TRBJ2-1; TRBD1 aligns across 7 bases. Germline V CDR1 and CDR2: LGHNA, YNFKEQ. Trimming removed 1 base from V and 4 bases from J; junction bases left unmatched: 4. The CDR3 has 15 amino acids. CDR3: CASSQAMGQYNEQFF. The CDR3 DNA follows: TGTGCCAGCAGCCAAGCGATGGGACAGTACAATGAGCAGTTCTTC.

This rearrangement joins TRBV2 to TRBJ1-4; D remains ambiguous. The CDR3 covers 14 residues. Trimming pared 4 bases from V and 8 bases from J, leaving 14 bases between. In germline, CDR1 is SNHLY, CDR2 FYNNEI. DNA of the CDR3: TGTGCCAGCAGTGGGGGAGCGGAGCGGGAAAAACTGTTTTTT. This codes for CASSGGAEREKLFF. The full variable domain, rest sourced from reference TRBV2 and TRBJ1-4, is EPEVTQTPSHQVTQMGQEVILRCVPISNHLYFYWYRQILGQKVEFLVSFYNNEISEKSEIFDDQFSVERPDGSNFTLKIRSTKLEDSAMYFCASSGGAEREKLFFGSGTQLSVL.

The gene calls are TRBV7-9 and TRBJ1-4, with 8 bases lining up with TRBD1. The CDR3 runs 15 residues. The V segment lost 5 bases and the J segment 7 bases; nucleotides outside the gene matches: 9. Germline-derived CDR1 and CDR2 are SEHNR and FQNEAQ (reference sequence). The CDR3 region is CASSVEGTGGEKLFF. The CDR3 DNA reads TGTGCCAGCAGCGTAGAGGGGACAGGCGGTGAAAAACTGTTTTTT.

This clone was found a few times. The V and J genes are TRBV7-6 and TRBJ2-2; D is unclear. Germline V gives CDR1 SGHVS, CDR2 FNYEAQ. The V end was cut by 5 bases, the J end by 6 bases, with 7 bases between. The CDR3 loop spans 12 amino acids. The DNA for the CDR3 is TGTGCCAGCAGCACTCACGCCGGGGAGCTGTTTTTT. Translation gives CASSTHAGELFF.

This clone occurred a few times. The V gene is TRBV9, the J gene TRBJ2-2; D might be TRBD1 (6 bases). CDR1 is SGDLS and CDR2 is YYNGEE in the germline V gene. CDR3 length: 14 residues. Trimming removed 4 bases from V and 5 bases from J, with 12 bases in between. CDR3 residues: CASSPRTATGELFF. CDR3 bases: TGTGCCAGCAGCCCACGGACAGCAACCGGGGAGCTGTTTTTT.